This TCR beta chain derives from a study of Tregs in tolerant kidney transplant recipients. Across the whole study: Related graft donors supplied nonmyeloablative bone marrow transplants, and mixed chimerism was transient.

Produced via immunoSEQ multiplex PCR; TCRdb's table is partial and in-frame only. Of about 66,000 clones in the sample, 80% to 95% were seen once. Germline trimming cut 1 base from V and 2 bases from J; bases unmatched to any gene: 6. Germline V gives CDR1 LNHNV, CDR2 YYDKDF (reference sequence). CDR3 length equals 17 residues. Thawed PBMCs were FACS-sorted into unstimulated CD4+CD25+CD127- regulatory T cells, CD4+CD25- non-regulatory cells, CD4 and CD8 cells. The source is a human donor who received a combined kidney and bone marrow transplant. V gene TRBV15 combines with J gene TRBJ2-5; TRBD1 agrees at 11 bases. The sequences come from CD8+ T cells from blood, collected before the transplant. CDR3 sequence (DNA): TGTGCCACCAGCAGAGCGTTTCGGGACAGGGGGCAAGAGACCCAGTACTTC. This sequence encodes CATSRAFRDRGQETQYF.